The clone carrying this T cell receptor (beta chain) appeared a single time. Cells designated naive CD8 were CD45RO-negative and were positively selected for CCR7, with terminally differentiated effector memory CD45RA+ cells excluded. This entry comes from a study of shared clonotypes between healthy human individuals. Profiling relied on immunoSEQ multiplex PCR, and the TCRdb table lists in-frame clones only, not all of them. This sample carries around 550,000 clones, 90% to 95% of them seen once, and the ten largest clones take over 0.1%. The CDR3 length is 15 residues. V dropped 0 bases and J dropped 6 bases, with 15 bases sitting between them. CDR1 is SGHDN, CDR2 FVKESK, per germline.

This sequence joins TRBV14 and TRBJ2-7; D perhaps matches TRBD2 (5 bases). Sequenced material: naive CD8+ T cells sorted from blood. This sequence originates from a woman aged 25 to 39 in good health. The CDR3 is CASSQDLGLHLEQYF. The CDR3 DNA reads as TGTGCCAGCAGCCAAGATCTTGGACTGCACCTCGAGCAGTACTTC.